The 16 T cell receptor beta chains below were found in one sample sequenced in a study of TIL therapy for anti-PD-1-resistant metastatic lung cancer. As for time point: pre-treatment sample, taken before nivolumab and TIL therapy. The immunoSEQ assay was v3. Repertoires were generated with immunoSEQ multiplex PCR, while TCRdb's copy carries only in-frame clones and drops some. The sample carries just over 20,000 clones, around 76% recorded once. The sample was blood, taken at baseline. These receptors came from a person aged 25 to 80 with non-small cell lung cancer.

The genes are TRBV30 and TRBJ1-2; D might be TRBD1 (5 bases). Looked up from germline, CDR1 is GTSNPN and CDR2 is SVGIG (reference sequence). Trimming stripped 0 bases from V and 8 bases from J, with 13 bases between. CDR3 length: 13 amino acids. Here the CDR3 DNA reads TGTGCCTGGAGTGTACTGGGGGGAGGGGGCTACACCTTC. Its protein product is CAWSVLGGGGYTF.

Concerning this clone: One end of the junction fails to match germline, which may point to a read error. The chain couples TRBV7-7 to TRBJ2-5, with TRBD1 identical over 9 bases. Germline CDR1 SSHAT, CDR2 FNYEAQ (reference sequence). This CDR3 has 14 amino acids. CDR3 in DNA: TGTGCTAGCAGCTCGACAGGGGGGCAAGAGACCCAGTACTTC. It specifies CASSSTGGQETQYF.

CDR3: CASSLAEETQYF. CDR3 sequence (DNA): TGTGCCAGCAGCTTGGCCGAGGAGACCCAGTACTTC. This chain connects TRBV7-9 to TRBJ2-5; D remains ambiguous. The CDR3 length is 12 residues. The germline V gene encodes CDR1 SEHNR and CDR2 FQNEAQ (reference sequence). Trimming cost V 3 bases and J 5 bases, with 7 bases left between them.

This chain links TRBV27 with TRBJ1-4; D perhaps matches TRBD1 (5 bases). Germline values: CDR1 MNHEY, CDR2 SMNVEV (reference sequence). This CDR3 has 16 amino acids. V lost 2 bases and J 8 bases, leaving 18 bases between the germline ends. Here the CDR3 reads CASSLGPGAGLEKLFF. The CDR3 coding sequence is TGTGCCAGCAGTTTAGGCCCTGGGGCAGGGCTAGAAAAACTGTTTTTT.

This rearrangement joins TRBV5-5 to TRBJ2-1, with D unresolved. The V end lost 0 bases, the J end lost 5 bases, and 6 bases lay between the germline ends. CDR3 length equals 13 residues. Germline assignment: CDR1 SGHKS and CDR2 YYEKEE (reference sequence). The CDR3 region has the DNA TGTGCCAGCAGCTTGGTGGGGAACAATGAGCAGTTCTTC. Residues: CASSLVGNNEQFF.

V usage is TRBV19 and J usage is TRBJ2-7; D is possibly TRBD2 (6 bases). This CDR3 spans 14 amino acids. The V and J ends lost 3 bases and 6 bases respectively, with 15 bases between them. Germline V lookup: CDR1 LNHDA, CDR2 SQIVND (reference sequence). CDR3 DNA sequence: TGTGCCAGTAGTATTGGCCGGGGGAGCGGCGAGCAGTACTTC. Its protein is CASSIGRGSGEQYF.

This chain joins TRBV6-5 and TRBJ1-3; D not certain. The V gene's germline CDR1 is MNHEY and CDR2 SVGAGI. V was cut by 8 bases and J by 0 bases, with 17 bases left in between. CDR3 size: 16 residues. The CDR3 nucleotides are TGTGCCAGCTGTTTGGGCCAGGCCGTCTCTGGAAACACCATATATTTT. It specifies CASCLGQAVSGNTIYF.

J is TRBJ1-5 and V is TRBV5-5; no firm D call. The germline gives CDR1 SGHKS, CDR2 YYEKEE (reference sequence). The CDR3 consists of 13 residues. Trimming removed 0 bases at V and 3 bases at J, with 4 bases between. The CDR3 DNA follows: TGTGCCAGCAGCTTGGTGCCCAATCAGCCCCAGCATTTT. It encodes CASSLVPNQPQHF.

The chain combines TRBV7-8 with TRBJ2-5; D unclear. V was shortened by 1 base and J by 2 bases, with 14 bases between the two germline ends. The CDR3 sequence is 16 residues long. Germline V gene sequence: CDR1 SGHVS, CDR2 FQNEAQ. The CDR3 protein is CASSLVSTPGQETQYF. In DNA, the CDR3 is TGTGCCAGCAGCTTAGTCTCGACCCCCGGACAAGAGACCCAGTACTTC.

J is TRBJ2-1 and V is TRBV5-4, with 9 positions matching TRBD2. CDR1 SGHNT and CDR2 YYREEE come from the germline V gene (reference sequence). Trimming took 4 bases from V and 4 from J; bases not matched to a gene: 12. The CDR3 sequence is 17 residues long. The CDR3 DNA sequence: TGTGCCAGCAGCCCTCAAGTAACTAGCGGGTATTACAATGAGCAGTTCTTC. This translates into CASSPQVTSGYYNEQFF.

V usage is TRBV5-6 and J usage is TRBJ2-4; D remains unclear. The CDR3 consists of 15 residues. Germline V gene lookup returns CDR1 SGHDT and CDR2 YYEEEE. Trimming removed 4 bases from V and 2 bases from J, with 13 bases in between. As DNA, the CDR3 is TGTGCCAGCAGCCCAGACGGTAGGACCAAAAACATTCAGTACTTC. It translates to CASSPDGRTKNIQYF.

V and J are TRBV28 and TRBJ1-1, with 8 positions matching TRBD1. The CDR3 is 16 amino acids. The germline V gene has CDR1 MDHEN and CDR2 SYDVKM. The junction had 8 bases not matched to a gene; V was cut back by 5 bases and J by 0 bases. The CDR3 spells CASSPGSDRVNTEAFF. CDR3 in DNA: TGTGCCAGCAGTCCAGGGTCGGACAGGGTGAACACTGAAGCTTTCTTT. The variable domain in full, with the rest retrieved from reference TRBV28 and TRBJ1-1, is DVKVTQSSRYLVKRTGEKVFLECVQDMDHENMFWYRQDPGLGLRLIYFSYDVKMKEKGDIPEGYSVSREKKERFSLILESASTNQTSMYLCASSPGSDRVNTEAFFGQGTRLTVV.

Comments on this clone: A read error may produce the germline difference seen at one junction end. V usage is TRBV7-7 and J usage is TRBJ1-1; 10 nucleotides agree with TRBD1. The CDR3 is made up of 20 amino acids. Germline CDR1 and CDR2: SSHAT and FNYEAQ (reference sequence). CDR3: CASSFRPPGQGQVGNTEAFF. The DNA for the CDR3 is TGTGCTAGCAGCTTTCGACCTCCGGGACAGGGGCAGGTGGGGAACACTGAAGCTTTCTTT.

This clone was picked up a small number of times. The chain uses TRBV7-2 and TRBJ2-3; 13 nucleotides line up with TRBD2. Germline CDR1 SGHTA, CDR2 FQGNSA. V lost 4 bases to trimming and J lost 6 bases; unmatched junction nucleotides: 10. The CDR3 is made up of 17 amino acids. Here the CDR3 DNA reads TGTGCCAGCAGCTGGGGGGGACTAGCGGGAAGTCGGGATACGCAGTATTTT. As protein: CASSWGGLAGSRDTQYF.

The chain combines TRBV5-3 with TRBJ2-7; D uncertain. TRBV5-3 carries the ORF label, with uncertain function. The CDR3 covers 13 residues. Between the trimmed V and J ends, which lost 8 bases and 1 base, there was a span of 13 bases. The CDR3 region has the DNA TGTGCCAGCAGCCCCCCCCAATCCTACGAGCAGTACTTC. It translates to CASSPPQSYEQYF.

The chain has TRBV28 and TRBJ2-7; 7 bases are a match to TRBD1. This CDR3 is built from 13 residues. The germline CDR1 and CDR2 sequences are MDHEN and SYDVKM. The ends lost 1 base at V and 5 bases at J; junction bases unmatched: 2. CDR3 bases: TGTGCCAGCAGTTTATACAGGGGCAACGAGCAGTACTTC. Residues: CASSLYRGNEQYF.